This TCR beta chain emerged from a study of blood T cell repertoires in COVID-19. Authors' analysis steps: Scientists estimated how many nucleated cells there were by amplifying reference gene primers. The table came from immunoSEQ multiplex PCR; TCRdb's copy has only in-frame clones and leaves some out. That table gives V, J and clone size, and the DNA gave D and trimming. In the table there are approximately 250,000 clones, 84% of which are singletons. This CDR3 is built from 15 residues. Trimming removed 2 bases at V and 0 bases at J, with 11 bases between. CDR1 and CDR2 from the germline V gene are WNHNN and SYGVQD (reference sequence).

The chain is built from TRBV10-1 and TRBJ2-7; D uncertain. The sequence derives from a man aged 45-65 years with acute or convalescent COVID-19. Sequencing was carried out using peripheral blood. The CDR3 is CASSEGLSSSYEQYF. Written as DNA, the CDR3 is TGCGCCAGCAGTGAGGGCCTTTCCAGCTCCTACGAGCAGTACTTC.